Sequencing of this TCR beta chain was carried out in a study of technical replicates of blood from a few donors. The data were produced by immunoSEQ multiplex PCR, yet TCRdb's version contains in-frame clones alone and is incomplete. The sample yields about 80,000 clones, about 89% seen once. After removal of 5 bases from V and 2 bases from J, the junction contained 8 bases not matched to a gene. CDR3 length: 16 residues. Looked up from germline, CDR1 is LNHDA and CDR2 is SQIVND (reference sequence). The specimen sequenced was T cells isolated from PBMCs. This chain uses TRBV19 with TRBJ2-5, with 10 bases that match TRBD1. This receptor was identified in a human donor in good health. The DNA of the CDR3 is TGTGCCAGTAGTCTCGGGACAGGGGATCAGCAAGAGACCCAGTACTTC. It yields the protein CASSLGTGDQQETQYF.